The 21 T cell receptor beta chains listed next were all sequenced from one sample in a study of OX40 agonist ivuxolimab in advanced cancers. Libraries were built with the immunoSEQ multiplex PCR assay. TCRdb's version of the immuneACCESS table is confined to in-frame rearrangements and falls short of the full clone set. An unresolved V gene accounts for under half of the shortfall where checked; the remainder is of unknown origin. The table for this sample lists roughly 19,000 clones; about two thirds of them were counted only once. The top ten hold around 15% of the sample. The starting material was CD4+ or CD8+ T cells sorted from blood, obtained in a trial of the OX40 agonist ivuxolimab. The receptors were sampled from an adult with an advanced solid tumor such as melanoma, head and neck, liver or kidney cancer.

Notes on this clone: At one end the junction does not follow the germline gene, possibly because of a read error. The chain is built from TRBV19 and TRBJ2-1; D is ambiguous. The CDR3 length is 15 residues. CDR1 and CDR2 (germline): LNHDA, SQIVND (reference sequence). CDR3 protein: CASGPFGRSYNKQFF. CDR3 nucleotides: TGTGCCAGTGGGCCTTTTGGGCGCTCCTACAATAAGCAGTTCTTC.

The chain has TRBV7-9 and TRBJ2-7; D is unclear. The CDR3 runs to 12 residues. Germline CDR1 and CDR2: SEHNR and FQNEAQ (reference sequence). The V and J ends lost 4 bases and 5 bases respectively, with 9 bases between them. CDR3 protein: CASSSYENEQYF. DNA for the CDR3: TGTGCCAGCAGCTCTTACGAGAACGAGCAGTACTTC.

This clone appeared once. This chain links TRBV28 with TRBJ2-5; 9 bases map to TRBD1. Trimming at V came to 8 bases and at J to 2 bases, leaving 6 bases not matched to a gene. This CDR3 has 14 amino acids. Germline-derived CDR1 and CDR2 are MDHEN and SYDVKM. CDR3 nucleotide sequence: TGTGCCAGCGGGGACAGGGACGGACAAGAGACCCAGTACTTC. Encoded protein: CASGDRDGQETQYF.

The rearrangement links TRBV15 to TRBJ2-1; D unclear. Trimming took 3 bases from V and 5 from J, leaving 11 bases between them. Germline V gene data show CDR1 as LNHNV and CDR2 as YYDKDF (reference sequence). The CDR3 is made up of 14 amino acids. The CDR3 here is CATSRVATNNEQFF. CDR3 nucleotide sequence: TGTGCCACCAGCAGGGTAGCAACTAACAATGAGCAGTTCTTC.

The chain recombines TRBV27 with TRBJ2-7; the match to TRBD1 covers 8 bases. This CDR3 has 13 residues. V dropped 5 bases and J dropped 5; count of bases not matched to a gene: 5. Germline V gene data show CDR1 as MNHEY and CDR2 as SMNVEV (reference sequence). The CDR3 here is CASSPGTGHEQYF. The CDR3 bases are TGTGCCAGCAGTCCCGGGACAGGCCACGAGCAGTACTTC.

The chain is built from TRBV30 and TRBJ1-6; no reliable D call. The length of the CDR3 is 13 residues. Trimming removed 3 bases from V and 13 bases from J, with 16 bases in between. Germline CDR1 GTSNPN, CDR2 SVGIG (reference sequence). For the CDR3, the DNA is TGTGCCTGGAGCCGAACAGTCCCGGCTCCCCTCCACTTT. It codes for CAWSRTVPAPLHF.

This clone appeared a single time. V is TRBV16 and J is TRBJ2-7, with a weak D call TRBD2 (8 bases). Trimming took 3 bases from V and 5 from J, leaving 23 bases between them. Germline CDR1 is KGHSY and CDR2 is FQNENV. This CDR3 is built from 17 residues. The CDR3, as DNA: TGTGCCAGCAGCCACGAAATCGGGAGGGGGCGCCTAGACGAGCAGTACTTC. Translating it yields CASSHEIGRGRLDEQYF.

This clone has just a few counts. This sequence joins TRBV13 and TRBJ2-2; the D is unclear. In germline, CDR1 is PRHDT, CDR2 FYEKMQ (reference sequence). The CDR3 totals 14 residues. Trimming took off 5 bases at V and 1 base at J, with 8 bases between the two ends. The CDR3 bases are TGTGCCAGCAGCCCCGAGAAGAACACCGGGGAGCTGTTTTTT. It specifies CASSPEKNTGELFF.

This clone turned up a few times. The chain employs TRBV27 and TRBJ1-1; the D gene is possibly TRBD1 (6 bases). Germline V gene sequence: CDR1 MNHEY, CDR2 SMNVEV (reference sequence). CDR3 length: 14 amino acids. With 6 bases removed from V and 8 bases from J, the gap between germline ends came to 19 bases. The CDR3 reads CASRLTGFAQEAFF. The CDR3 bases are TGTGCCAGCAGGCTTACAGGGTTTGCCCAAGAAGCTTTCTTT.

In its sample, this clone was seen a few times. The gene calls are TRBV28 and TRBJ2-1; 11 nucleotides match TRBD1. The germline V gene encodes CDR1 MDHEN and CDR2 SYDVKM. This CDR3 spans 15 amino acids. The ends lost 2 bases at V and 5 bases at J; junction bases unmatched: 2. The CDR3 sequence is CASSLGQGAHNEQFF. CDR3 nucleotide sequence: TGTGCCAGCAGTTTAGGACAGGGGGCCCACAATGAGCAGTTCTTC. Using reference TRBV28 and TRBJ2-1 for the parts outside the CDR3, the full variable domain is DVKVTQSSRYLVKRTGEKVFLECVQDMDHENMFWYRQDPGLGLRLIYFSYDVKMKEKGDIPEGYSVSREKKERFSLILESASTNQTSMYLCASSLGQGAHNEQFFGPGTRLTVL.

CDR3 DNA sequence: TGTGCCAGCAGCTTAGAAGTAGATATCATCTATGGCTACACCTTC. It codes for CASSLEVDIIYGYTF. The J gene is TRBJ1-2, the V gene TRBV11-1, with D uncertain. Trimming removed 1 base from V and 4 bases from J, with 13 bases in between. The CDR3 runs to 15 residues. The germline V gene encodes CDR1 SGHAT and CDR2 FQDESV (reference sequence).

This clone has a handful of counts. This chain connects TRBV30 to TRBJ2-3, with 9 nucleotides matching TRBD2. V lost 2 bases and J lost 4; bases outside the gene matches: 7. The germline V gene has CDR1 GTSNPN and CDR2 SVGIG (reference sequence). This CDR3 region has 15 residues. CDR3 coding DNA: TGTGCCTGGAGTTTGATTAGCGGGAGCGCAGATACGCAGTATTTT. This gives the protein CAWSLISGSADTQYF.

This clone showed up just a few times. The rearrangement uses TRBV29-1 and TRBJ2-5; no firm D call. The CDR3 contains 15 residues. Per the germline V gene, CDR1 is SQVTM and CDR2 is ANQGSEA. The V and J ends lost 0 bases and 4 bases respectively, with 15 bases between them. The chain's CDR3 is CSVEEPSPGAETQYF. For the CDR3, the DNA is TGCAGCGTTGAAGAACCGTCTCCCGGAGCAGAGACCCAGTACTTC.

This clone was observed a handful of times. The J gene is TRBJ2-7, the V gene TRBV9; weak D call: TRBD2 (5 bases). The V gene lost 0 bases and the J gene lost 2 bases, with 12 bases spanning the gap. CDR1 SGDLS and CDR2 YYNGEE come from the germline V gene. The CDR3 runs to 15 residues. For the CDR3, the DNA is TGTGCCAGCAGCGTAGGGGATAGCGCCGCCTACGAGCAGTACTTC. This codes for CASSVGDSAAYEQYF.

This sequence joins TRBV7-2 and TRBJ1-5; D ambiguous. The CDR3 totals 13 residues. CDR1 and CDR2 (germline): SGHTA, FQGNSA. V was pared by 2 bases and J by 6 bases, with 8 bases between. The CDR3 region is CASSLFGVQPQHF. For the CDR3, the DNA is TGTGCCAGCAGCTTATTCGGGGTTCAGCCCCAGCATTTT.

Within the sample, this clone is medium-sized. V is TRBV10-3 and J is TRBJ1-4; D is uncertain. The germline V gene encodes CDR1 ENHRY and CDR2 SYGVKD. The V end lost 0 bases, the J end lost 5 bases, and 10 bases lay between the germline ends. This CDR3 has 15 amino acids. The CDR3, as DNA: TGTGCCATCAGTGAGTCTCAAGTCCCCAATGAAAAACTGTTTTTT. The encoded protein is CAISESQVPNEKLFF.

The J gene is TRBJ2-7, the V gene TRBV11-2; D perhaps matches TRBD2 (6 bases). Per germline, CDR1 SGHAT and CDR2 FQNNGV. The CDR3 length is 15 residues. Trimming took off 3 bases at V and 6 bases at J, with 18 bases between the two ends. The CDR3 nucleotides are TGTGCCAGCAGCTTCGGAGGTTCGGGACTGAGCGAGCAGTACTTC. It codes for CASSFGGSGLSEQYF.

The chain uses TRBV11-2 and TRBJ2-7, with D perhaps matching TRBD1 (6 bases). Between the trimmed V and J ends, which lost 9 bases and 4 bases, there was a span of 16 bases. There are 13 residues in the CDR3. Germline V CDR1 and CDR2: SGHAT, FQNNGV. The CDR3 is CARPFRGSYEQYF. CDR3 in DNA: TGTGCCAGACCGTTCAGGGGCAGTTACGAGCAGTACTTC.

V and J are TRBV4-1 and TRBJ2-4; the match to TRBD2 covers 8 bases. Germline CDR1 reads MGHRA; CDR2 reads YSYEKL. The CDR3 runs to 15 residues. V lost 0 bases and J lost 8; bases outside the gene matches: 6. CDR3 nucleotide sequence: TGCGCCAGCAGCCAAGAGACTAGCGAGGTGCACATTCAGTACTTC. This translates into CASSQETSEVHIQYF.

This clone occurred a few times. V gene TRBV29-1 combines with J gene TRBJ2-1, with no clear D. The CDR3 has 11 amino acids. Trimming took off 4 bases at V and 9 bases at J, with 10 bases between the two ends. From germline, CDR1 is SQVTM and CDR2 ANQGSEA. CDR3 sequence reads: CSVAVLGEQFF. DNA for the CDR3: TGCAGCGTTGCGGTCTTAGGTGAGCAGTTCTTC.

V gene TRBV28 combines with J gene TRBJ1-1; the D is unclear. Germline V gene sequence: CDR1 MDHEN, CDR2 SYDVKM. The CDR3 totals 13 residues. Trimming took off 6 bases at V and 1 base at J, with 9 bases between the two ends. Here the CDR3 reads CASRPLGNTEAFF. In nucleotides, the CDR3 is TGTGCCAGCAGGCCTCTCGGGAACACTGAAGCTTTCTTT. Full variable domain (rest looked up from reference TRBV28 and TRBJ1-1): DVKVTQSSRYLVKRTGEKVFLECVQDMDHENMFWYRQDPGLGLRLIYFSYDVKMKEKGDIPEGYSVSREKKERFSLILESASTNQTSMYLCASRPLGNTEAFFGQGTRLTVV.